One T cell receptor beta chain is described in this entry. This entry is derived from a study of blood T cell repertoires in COVID-19. Looking at the study overall: Donors in the United States, Italy and Spain gave samples during acute or convalescent COVID-19.

In the original analysis: Amplification of reference gene primers provided the estimated nucleated cell counts. Repertoires were generated with immunoSEQ multiplex PCR, while TCRdb's copy carries only in-frame clones and drops some. V, J and clone size are taken as reported in that table, and D and trimming were inferred from the DNA itself. The sample has over 10,000 clones, around 89% seen once. This sequence originates from a human donor with active COVID-19. The donor label of this sample is uncertain. Sequenced: peripheral blood.

The DNA of the CDR3 is TGTGCCAGCAGTTCGGGACAGACTCATAATAACTATGGCTACACCTTC. Protein: CASSSGQTHNNYGYTF. The V and J genes are TRBV28 and TRBJ1-2; TRBD1 aligns across 7 bases. Germline V gives CDR1 MDHEN, CDR2 SYDVKM. CDR3 size: 16 residues. V shed 4 bases and J 1 base; nucleotides not matched to a gene: 9.